This TCR beta chain is from a study of T cell responses to AZD1222 COVID-19 vaccine. CDR1 and CDR2 (germline): SNHLY, FYNNEI. This CDR3 has 13 residues. V was shortened by 7 bases and J by 13 bases, with 17 bases between the two germline ends. TCRdb's table, derived via immunoSEQ multiplex PCR, lists solely in-frame clones and lacks some. The profile shows under 100,000 clones, 80% to 90% of them singletons. Findings of the study overall: It should be noted that donors were predominantly white British and more often female, and clonal diversity was possibly underestimated.

Points on this clone: The antigen remains undetermined.

This chain connects TRBV2 to TRBJ1-6; possibly TRBD1 for D (6 bases). The receptor comes from an adult in good health. The sample was peripheral blood, taken on day 0 of AZD1222 vaccination. DNA of the CDR3: TGTGCCAGCATACAGGACAGCGGGGAGCCCCTCCACTTT. Its translation is CASIQDSGEPLHF. The full variable domain, in which reference TRBV2 and TRBJ1-6 provide the parts outside the CDR3, is EPEVTQTPSHQVTQMGQEVILRCVPISNHLYFYWYRQILGQKVEFLVSFYNNEISEKSEIFDDQFSVERPDGSNFTLKIRSTKLEDSAMYFCASIQDSGEPLHFGNGTRLTVT.